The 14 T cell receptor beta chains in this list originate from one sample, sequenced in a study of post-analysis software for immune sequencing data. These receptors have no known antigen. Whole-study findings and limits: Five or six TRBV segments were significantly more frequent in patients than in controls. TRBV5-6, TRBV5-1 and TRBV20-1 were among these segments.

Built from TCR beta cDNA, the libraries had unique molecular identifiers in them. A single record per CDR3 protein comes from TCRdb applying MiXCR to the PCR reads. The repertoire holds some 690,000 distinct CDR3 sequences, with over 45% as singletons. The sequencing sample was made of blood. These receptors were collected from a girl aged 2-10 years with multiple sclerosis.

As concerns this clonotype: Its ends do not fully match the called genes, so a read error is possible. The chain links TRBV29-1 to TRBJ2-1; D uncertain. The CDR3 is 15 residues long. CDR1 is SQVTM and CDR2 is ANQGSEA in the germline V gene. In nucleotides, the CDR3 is TGCAGCGTTGGGTTACCCAAAGGCTTCATCAATGAGCGGTTCTTC. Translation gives CSVGLPKGFINERFF.

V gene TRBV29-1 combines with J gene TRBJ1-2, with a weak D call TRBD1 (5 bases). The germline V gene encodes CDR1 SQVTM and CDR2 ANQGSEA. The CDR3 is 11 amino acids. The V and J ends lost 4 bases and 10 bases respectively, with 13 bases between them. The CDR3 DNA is TGCAGCGTTGCGAAAAGGGGCCACTACACCTTC. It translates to CSVAKRGHYTF.

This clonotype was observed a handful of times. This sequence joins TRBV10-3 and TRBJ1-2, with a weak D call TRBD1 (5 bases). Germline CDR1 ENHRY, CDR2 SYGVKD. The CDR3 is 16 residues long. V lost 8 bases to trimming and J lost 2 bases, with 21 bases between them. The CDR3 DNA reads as TGTGCCATCGGAGCGCCCAGGGCCTTAAGAAACTATGGCTACACCTTC. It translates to CAIGAPRALRNYGYTF.

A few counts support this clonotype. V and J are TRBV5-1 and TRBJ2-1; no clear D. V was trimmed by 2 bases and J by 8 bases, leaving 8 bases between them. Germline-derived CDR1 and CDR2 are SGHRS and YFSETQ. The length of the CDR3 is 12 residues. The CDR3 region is CASSLESDEQFF. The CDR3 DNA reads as TGCGCCAGCAGCTTAGAGAGCGATGAGCAGTTCTTC. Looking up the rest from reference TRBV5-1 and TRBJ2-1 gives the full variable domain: KAGVTQTPRYLIKTRGQQVTLSCSPISGHRSVSWYQQTPGQGLQFLFEYFSETQRNKGNFPGRFSGRQFSNSRSEMNVSTLELGDSALYLCASSLESDEQFFGPGTRLTVL.

The CDR3 DNA reads as TGCGCCAGCAGCCAAGTGTCAAGGTTTGGGGAGACCCAGTTCTTC. It translates to CASSQVSRFGETQFF. The chain is built from TRBV4-1 and TRBJ2-1; D may be TRBD2 (5 bases). Germline assignment: CDR1 MGHRA and CDR2 YSYEKL. Trimming removed 1 base from V and 13 bases from J, with 20 bases in between. The CDR3 is made up of 15 amino acids.

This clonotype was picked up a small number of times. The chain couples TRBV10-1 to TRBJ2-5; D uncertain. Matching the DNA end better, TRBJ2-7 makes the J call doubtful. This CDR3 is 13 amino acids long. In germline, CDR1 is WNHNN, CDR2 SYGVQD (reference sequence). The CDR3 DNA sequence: TGCGCCAGCAGTGGCGAGAGTCCTCGCGAGCAGTACTTC. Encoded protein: CASSGESPREQYF.

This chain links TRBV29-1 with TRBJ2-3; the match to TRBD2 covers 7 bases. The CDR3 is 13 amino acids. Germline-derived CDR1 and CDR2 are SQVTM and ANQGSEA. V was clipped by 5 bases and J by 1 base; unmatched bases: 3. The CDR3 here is CSVSTSGTDTQYF. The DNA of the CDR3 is TGCAGCGTTTCCACTAGCGGCACAGATACGCAGTATTTT.

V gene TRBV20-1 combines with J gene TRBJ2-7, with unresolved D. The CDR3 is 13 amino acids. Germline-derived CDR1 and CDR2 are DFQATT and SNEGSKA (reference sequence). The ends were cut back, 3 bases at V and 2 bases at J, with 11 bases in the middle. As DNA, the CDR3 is TGCAGTGCTAGCCCAGGTCTAACCTACGAGCAGTACTTC. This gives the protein CSASPGLTYEQYF.

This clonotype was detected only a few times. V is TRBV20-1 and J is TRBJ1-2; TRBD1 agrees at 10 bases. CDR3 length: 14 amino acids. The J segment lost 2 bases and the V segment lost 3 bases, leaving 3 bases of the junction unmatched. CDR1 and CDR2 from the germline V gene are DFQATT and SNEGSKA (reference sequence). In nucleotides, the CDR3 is TGCAGTGCTAGGCCGGGACAGGGGAACTATGGCTACACCTTC. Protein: CSARPGQGNYGYTF.

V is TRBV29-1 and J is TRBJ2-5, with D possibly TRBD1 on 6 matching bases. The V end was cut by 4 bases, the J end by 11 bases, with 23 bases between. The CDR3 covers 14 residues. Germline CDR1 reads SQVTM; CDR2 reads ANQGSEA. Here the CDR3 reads CSVVDRSYYNEQYF. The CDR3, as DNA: TGCAGCGTTGTAGACAGGTCCTACTACAATGAGCAGTACTTC. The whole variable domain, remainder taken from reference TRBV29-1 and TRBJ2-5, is SAVISQKPSRDICQRGTSLTIQCQVDSQVTMMFWYRQQPGQSLTLIATANQGSEATYESGFVIDKFPISRPNLTFSTLTVSNMSPEDSSIYLCSVVDRSYYNEQYFGPGTRLLVL.

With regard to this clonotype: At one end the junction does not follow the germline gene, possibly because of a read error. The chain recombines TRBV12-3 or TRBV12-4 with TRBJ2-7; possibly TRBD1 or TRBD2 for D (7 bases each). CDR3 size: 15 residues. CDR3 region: CVSSGTATLNYEQYF. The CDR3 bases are TGTGTCAGCAGCGGGACAGCAACCCTTAACTACGAGCAGTACTTC.

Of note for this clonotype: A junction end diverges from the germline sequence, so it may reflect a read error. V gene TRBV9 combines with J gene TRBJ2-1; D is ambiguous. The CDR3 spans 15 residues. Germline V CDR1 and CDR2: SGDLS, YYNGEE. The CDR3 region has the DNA TGTGCCAGCAACGTAATGGCCATGACCTACAATGAGCAGTTCTTC. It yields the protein CASNVMAMTYNEQFF.

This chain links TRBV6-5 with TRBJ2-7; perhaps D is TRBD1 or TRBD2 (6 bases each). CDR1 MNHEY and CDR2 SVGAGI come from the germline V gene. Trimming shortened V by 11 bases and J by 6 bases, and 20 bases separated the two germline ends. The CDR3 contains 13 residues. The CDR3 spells CAGKQVGGGEQYF. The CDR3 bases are TGTGCCGGCAAACAAGTCGGGGGCGGCGAGCAGTACTTC.

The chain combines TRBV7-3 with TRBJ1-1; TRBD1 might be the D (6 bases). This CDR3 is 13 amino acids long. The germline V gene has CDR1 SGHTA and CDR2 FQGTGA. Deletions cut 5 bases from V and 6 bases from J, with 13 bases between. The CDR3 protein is CASSLQSGAEAFF. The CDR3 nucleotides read TGTGCCAGCAGCCTGCAGTCAGGGGCTGAAGCTTTCTTT.